The 31 T cell receptor beta chains given below trace back to one sample, sequenced in a study of cytomegalovirus exposure and HLA in healthy donors. A multiplex PCR was run with 60 Vbeta primers and 13 Jbeta primers. TCRdb's copy holds only in-frame clones and misses some; the assay was immunoSEQ multiplex PCR. Across about 210,000 clones, the top ten clones capture roughly 0.98% of the sample. Sequencing was carried out using PBMCs. The receptors shown here come from a woman aged 30 to 39 in good health and CMV-seropositive.

The genes are TRBV5-1 and TRBJ2-1; D perhaps matches TRBD2 (6 bases). CDR3 length: 17 amino acids. Germline V gene sequence: CDR1 SGHRS, CDR2 YFSETQ. The ends were cut back, 0 bases at V and 0 bases at J, with 13 bases in the middle. Here the CDR3 reads CASSLAGGMSSYNEQFF. The CDR3 DNA is TGCGCCAGCAGCTTGGCAGGCGGGATGAGCTCCTACAATGAGCAGTTCTTC.

This chain uses TRBV11-3 with TRBJ2-5; possible D gene TRBD2, 5 bases. The CDR3 covers 15 residues. CDR1 is SGHNT, CDR2 YENEEA, per germline. V dropped 1 base and J dropped 5 bases, with 14 bases sitting between them. The CDR3 region is CASSLAERPGETQYF. The CDR3 DNA sequence: TGTGCCAGCAGCTTAGCCGAAAGGCCGGGGGAGACCCAGTACTTC.

This chain joins TRBV6-5 and TRBJ1-2; D is uncertain. CDR1 is MNHEY, CDR2 SVGAGI, per germline. The CDR3 consists of 13 residues. The V end was cut by 5 bases, the J end by 2 bases, with 9 bases between. CDR3 loop: CASSPQKNYGYTF. CDR3 nucleotide sequence: TGTGCCAGCAGTCCACAGAAGAACTATGGCTACACCTTC.

This sequence joins TRBV19 and TRBJ1-6, with D maybe TRBD1 (5 bases). CDR1 and CDR2 from the germline V gene are LNHDA and SQIVND (reference sequence). V was pared by 3 bases and J by 0 bases, with 15 bases between. The CDR3 sequence is 18 residues long. The CDR3 region is CASSMKQATSSYNSPLHF. For the CDR3, the DNA is TGTGCCAGTAGTATGAAACAGGCGACCAGCTCCTATAATTCACCCCTCCACTTT. The full variable domain, completed using reference TRBV19 and TRBJ1-6, is DGGITQSPKYLFRKEGQNVTLSCEQNLNHDAMYWYRQDPGQGLRLIYYSQIVNDFQKGDIAEGYSVSREKKESFPLTVTSAQKNPTAFYLCASSMKQATSSYNSPLHFGNGTRLTVT.

The V call is TRBV4-1, the J call TRBJ1-1; perhaps TRBD1 as D (6 bases). This CDR3 contains 17 residues. The germline gives CDR1 MGHRA, CDR2 YSYEKL. Trimming pared 0 bases from V and 3 bases from J, leaving 17 bases between. The CDR3 loop is CASSQETQGIMDTEAFF. In DNA, the CDR3 is TGCGCCAGCAGCCAAGAAACGCAGGGGATTATGGACACTGAAGCTTTCTTT.

The chain employs TRBV28 and TRBJ1-1, with 8 bases that match TRBD1. Losses at the gene ends were 6 bases for V and 2 bases for J; bases not matched to a gene: 5. Germline CDR1 is MDHEN and CDR2 is SYDVKM. This CDR3 region has 14 residues. The CDR3 loop is CASSSTGVNTEAFF. Written as DNA, the CDR3 is TGTGCCAGCAGCTCGACAGGGGTTAACACTGAAGCTTTCTTT.

The rearrangement joins TRBV27 to TRBJ1-6; the D gene is possibly TRBD1 (5 bases). Germline V gene data show CDR1 as MNHEY and CDR2 as SMNVEV (reference sequence). V was pared by 4 bases and J by 4 bases, with 14 bases between. The CDR3 consists of 16 residues. The CDR3: CASSSRRQNYNSPLHF. The DNA of the CDR3 is TGTGCCAGCAGTTCTCGCCGACAGAATTATAATTCACCCCTCCACTTT.

The chain has TRBV19 and TRBJ2-7; TRBD1 agrees at 7 bases. V dropped 5 bases and J dropped 2; count of bases not matched to a gene: 6. The CDR3 length is 14 residues. Germline V CDR1 and CDR2: LNHDA, SQIVND (reference sequence). The DNA for the CDR3 is TGTGCCAGTAGTCCGCTTGACAGGGCCTACGAGCAGTACTTC. Protein product: CASSPLDRAYEQYF.

V is TRBV5-1 and J is TRBJ2-5; TRBD2 matches at 7 bases. Losses at the gene ends were 4 bases for V and 1 base for J; bases not matched to a gene: 13. The CDR3 runs 17 residues. CDR1 and CDR2 (germline): SGHRS, YFSETQ. The CDR3 bases are TGCGCCAGCAGCCCCATAACGAGCGGGGATCTCCAAGAGACCCAGTACTTC. Residues: CASSPITSGDLQETQYF.

The chain uses TRBV28 and TRBJ1-4; tentatively, D is TRBD1 (6 bases). CDR1 and CDR2 from the germline V gene are MDHEN and SYDVKM. The CDR3 spans 15 residues. Trimming took off 6 bases at V and 0 bases at J, with 11 bases between the two ends. CDR3 sequence reads: CASRPTGTTNEKLFF. The DNA for the CDR3 is TGTGCCAGCAGGCCCACAGGGACAACTAATGAAAAACTGTTTTTT.

J is TRBJ1-2 and V is TRBV2; D is ambiguous. Trimming stripped 3 bases from V and 0 bases from J, with 14 bases between. There are 16 residues in the CDR3. In germline, CDR1 is SNHLY, CDR2 FYNNEI. The CDR3 DNA sequence: TGTGCCAGCAGTGAGGGAGGGTGGGTTACTAACTATGGCTACACCTTC. It is translated as CASSEGGWVTNYGYTF.

CDR3 sequence: CASSGFTGGTEAFF. The CDR3 region has the DNA TGTGCCAGCAGTGGCTTTACAGGGGGCACTGAAGCTTTCTTT. This rearrangement joins TRBV2 to TRBJ1-1; 8 bases fit TRBD1. Germline values: CDR1 SNHLY, CDR2 FYNNEI. The trim removed 4 bases at V and 4 bases at J, leaving 5 bases unmatched. The CDR3 is made up of 14 amino acids. Full variable domain (rest looked up from reference TRBV2 and TRBJ1-1): EPEVTQTPSHQVTQMGQEVILRCVPISNHLYFYWYRQILGQKVEFLVSFYNNEISEKSEIFDDQFSVERPDGSNFTLKIRSTKLEDSAMYFCASSGFTGGTEAFFGQGTRLTVV.

The gene calls are TRBV9 and TRBJ2-3; 13 bases align to TRBD2. This CDR3 is 16 amino acids long. From germline, CDR1 is SGDLS and CDR2 YYNGEE. Losses at the gene ends were 2 bases for V and 2 bases for J; bases not matched to a gene: 2. In DNA, the CDR3 is TGTGCCAGCAGCGTGGGACTAGCGGGACCCACAGATACGCAGTATTTT. Its translation is CASSVGLAGPTDTQYF.

J is TRBJ1-1 and V is TRBV5-4, with D perhaps TRBD1 (6 bases). CDR3 length equals 15 residues. Looked up from germline, CDR1 is SGHNT and CDR2 is YYREEE (reference sequence). Deletions cut 2 bases from V and 3 bases from J, with 14 bases between. CDR3 DNA sequence: TGTGCCAGCAGCTTTCTCCCAGGGGCGGACACTGAAGCTTTCTTT. Translated: CASSFLPGADTEAFF.

The genes are TRBV30 and TRBJ2-7, with D perhaps TRBD2 (5 bases). V dropped 3 bases and J dropped 1 base, with 7 bases sitting between them. The germline CDR1 and CDR2 sequences are GTSNPN and SVGIG (reference sequence). The CDR3 is 12 amino acids. Here the CDR3 DNA reads TGTGCCTGGAGGGAGCGGTCCTACGAGCAGTACTTC. Its translation: CAWRERSYEQYF.

V is TRBV30 and J is TRBJ1-3; no reliable D call. Germline lookup yields CDR1 GTSNPN and CDR2 SVGIG (reference sequence). The length of the CDR3 is 16 residues. Trimming removed 1 base from V and 2 bases from J, with 15 bases in between. The CDR3 region has the DNA TGTGCCTGGAGTGCCCTAGGTTCGGGGACTGGAAACACCATATATTTT. Amino acids: CAWSALGSGTGNTIYF.

The rearrangement links TRBV19 to TRBJ1-5, with a weak D call TRBD1 (6 bases). CDR1 and CDR2 from the germline V gene are LNHDA and SQIVND (reference sequence). With 8 bases removed from V and 3 bases from J, the gap between germline ends came to 17 bases. The CDR3 contains 15 residues. CDR3 sequence reads: CASVNKGVINQPQHF. In nucleotides, the CDR3 is TGTGCCAGTGTTAACAAGGGGGTCATCAATCAGCCCCAGCATTTT.

The chain employs TRBV5-1 and TRBJ2-2; D might be TRBD1 (6 bases). The CDR3 loop spans 15 amino acids. Trimming removed 2 bases at V and 3 bases at J, with 11 bases between. The germline V gene has CDR1 SGHRS and CDR2 YFSETQ. CDR3 sequence: CASSFTGFYTGELFF. The CDR3 DNA is TGCGCCAGCAGCTTTACAGGGTTTTACACCGGGGAGCTGTTTTTT.

This chain links TRBV10-1 with TRBJ1-1, with 7 nucleotides matching TRBD1. The CDR3 totals 14 residues. V shed 3 bases and J 2 bases; nucleotides not matched to a gene: 3. Germline V lookup: CDR1 WNHNN, CDR2 SYGVQD (reference sequence). The CDR3 loop reads CASSEGGRNTEAFF. The CDR3, as DNA: TGCGCCAGCAGTGAAGGGGGCCGAAACACTGAAGCTTTCTTT.

This chain connects TRBV7-8 to TRBJ1-1; 7 bases are shared with TRBD1. Germline lookup yields CDR1 SGHVS and CDR2 FQNEAQ. The length of the CDR3 is 12 residues. Germline trimming cut 5 bases from V and 8 bases from J; bases unmatched to any gene: 5. CDR3 residues: CASSPRGQEAFF. CDR3 nucleotide sequence: TGTGCCAGCAGCCCTAGGGGACAGGAAGCTTTCTTT.

In DNA, the CDR3 is TGCGCCAGCACGAAAGCGGGGGCCGCCTACGAGCAGTACTTC. It translates to CASTKAGAAYEQYF. The rearrangement joins TRBV10-2 to TRBJ2-7; TRBD2 aligns across 8 bases. The germline V gene encodes CDR1 WSHSY and CDR2 SAAADI. This CDR3 region has 14 residues. With 7 bases clipped from V and 2 bases from J, the junction kept 7 bases outside the gene matches.

The J gene is TRBJ1-2, the V gene TRBV7-9; D gene ambiguous. The V gene's germline CDR1 is SEHNR and CDR2 FQNEAQ (reference sequence). This CDR3 is built from 13 residues. With 0 bases removed from V and 5 bases from J, the gap between germline ends came to 7 bases. Here the CDR3 DNA reads TGTGCCAGCAGCTTAGCGATACAGTATGGCTACACCTTC. It specifies CASSLAIQYGYTF. The full variable domain, rest sourced from reference TRBV7-9 and TRBJ1-2, is DTGVSQNPRHKITKRGQNVTFRCDPISEHNRLYWYRQTLGQGPEFLTYFQNEAQLEKSRLLSDRFSAERPKGSFSTLEIQRTEQGDSAMYLCASSLAIQYGYTFGSGTRLTVV.

This rearrangement joins TRBV10-3 to TRBJ1-2, with 9 bases that match TRBD1. This CDR3 contains 14 residues. J lost 8 bases, V lost 6 bases, and 10 bases had no gene match. The V gene's germline CDR1 is ENHRY and CDR2 SYGVKD. The CDR3 protein is CAISDGQGIGGYTF. The CDR3 DNA reads as TGTGCCATCAGCGACGGACAGGGGATAGGAGGCTACACCTTC.

The chain joins TRBV11-3 to TRBJ1-6; 8 bases map to TRBD1. Germline V CDR1 and CDR2: SGHNT, YENEEA. J was trimmed by 10 bases and V by 0 bases; bases with no gene match: 14. This CDR3 comprises 18 residues. CDR3 sequence (DNA): TGTGCCAGCAGCTTAGAATGGGACAGGAATACTGTCCTATCACCCCTCCACTTT. It translates to CASSLEWDRNTVLSPLHF. Supplemented by reference TRBV11-3 and TRBJ1-6, the full variable domain reads EAGVVQSPRYKIIEKKQPVAFWCNPISGHNTLYWYLQNLGQGPELLIRYENEEAVDDSQLPKDRFSAERLKGVDSTLKIQPAELGDSAVYLCASSLEWDRNTVLSPLHFGNGTRLTVT.

The chain employs TRBV28 and TRBJ2-7; tentatively, D is TRBD1 (5 bases). The ends were cut back, 3 bases at V and 4 bases at J, with 22 bases in the middle. CDR3 length: 17 amino acids. Germline values: CDR1 MDHEN, CDR2 SYDVKM. As DNA, the CDR3 is TGTGCCAGCAGTTTCACAGGTCATCGATCGACACAATACGAGCAGTACTTC. It yields the protein CASSFTGHRSTQYEQYF.

This chain uses TRBV5-6 with TRBJ1-5; 8 bases map to TRBD1. The germline V gene has CDR1 SGHDT and CDR2 YYEEEE. The length of the CDR3 is 18 residues. V shed 4 bases and J 3 bases; nucleotides not matched to a gene: 15. CDR3 bases: TGTGCCAGCAGCCTCAGCCCGGGGACAGGCCAATTCAATCAGCCCCAGCATTTT. Translation: CASSLSPGTGQFNQPQHF.

The J gene is TRBJ2-2, the V gene TRBV5-6; no clear D gene. CDR1 SGHDT and CDR2 YYEEEE come from the germline V gene. The CDR3 is 13 residues long. Trimming took off 0 bases at V and 7 bases at J, with 7 bases between the two ends. The DNA of the CDR3 is TGTGCCAGCAGCTTGGACGAGGACGGGGAGCTGTTTTTT. It specifies CASSLDEDGELFF.

The chain couples TRBV10-3 to TRBJ2-1, with TRBD2 identical over 7 bases. With 4 bases clipped from V and 7 bases from J, the junction kept 1 base outside the gene matches. This CDR3 has 12 amino acids. Germline V gene data show CDR1 as ENHRY and CDR2 as SYGVKD. CDR3: CAISGGGNEQFF. CDR3 nucleotides: TGTGCCATCAGTGGGGGGGGGAATGAGCAGTTCTTC.

Note on this clone: Other DNA variants within this sample encode the same CDR3. The DNA of the CDR3 is TGTGCCAGCAGCCGGACAGGACTGACTAATGAAAAACTGTTTTTT. Protein product: CASSRTGLTNEKLFF. This chain joins TRBV5-6 and TRBJ1-4; the match to TRBD1 covers 7 bases. The germline V gene has CDR1 SGHDT and CDR2 YYEEEE. The CDR3 runs 15 residues. V trimming: 4 bases; J trimming: 2 bases; junction bases outside the gene matches: 5. Full variable domain (missing parts from reference TRBV5-6 and TRBJ1-4): DAGVTQSPTHLIKTRGQQVTLRCSPKSGHDTVSWYQQALGQGPQFIFQYYEEEERQRGNFPDRFSGHQFPNYSSELNVNALLLGDSALYLCASSRTGLTNEKLFFGSGTQLSVL.

The rearrangement joins TRBV11-2 to TRBJ2-3; 7 positions match TRBD1. CDR1 is SGHAT, CDR2 FQNNGV, per germline. V trimming: 5 bases; J trimming: 1 base; junction bases outside the gene matches: 3. The CDR3 contains 14 residues. CDR3 bases: TGTGCCAGCAGCACAGGGACAGGCACAGATACGCAGTATTTT. It encodes CASSTGTGTDTQYF.

The chain joins TRBV7-8 to TRBJ2-1; TRBD1 is a possible D gene (6 bases). The CDR3 has 13 amino acids. CDR1 and CDR2 (germline): SGHVS, FQNEAQ. V was pared by 7 bases and J by 12 bases, with 19 bases between. The CDR3 reads CASNLVLGAGQFF. In nucleotides, the CDR3 is TGTGCCAGCAACCTTGTGTTGGGGGCCGGGCAGTTCTTC.